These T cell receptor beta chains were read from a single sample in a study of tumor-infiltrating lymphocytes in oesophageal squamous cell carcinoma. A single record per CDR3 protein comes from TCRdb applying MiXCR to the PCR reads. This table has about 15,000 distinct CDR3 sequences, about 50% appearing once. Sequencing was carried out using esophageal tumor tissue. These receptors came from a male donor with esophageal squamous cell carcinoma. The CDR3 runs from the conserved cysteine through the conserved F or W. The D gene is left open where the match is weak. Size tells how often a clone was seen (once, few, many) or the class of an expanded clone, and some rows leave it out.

cdr3_nt: TGTGCCAGCAGCGGTTCGGACAGGGGGCAGTACGAGCAGTACTTC
cdr3_aa: CASSGSDRGQYEQYF
j_call: TRBJ2-7
clone_size: NA
d_call: TRBD1
v_call: TRBV7-2

cdr3_nt: TGTGCCTGGATCAGGGTCTATTATGGTAGCACTGAAGCTTTCTTT
cdr3_aa: CAWIRVYYGSTEAFF
j_call: TRBJ1-1
clone_size: NA
d_call: NA
v_call: TRBV30

cdr3_nt: TGTGCCAGCAGCTGGACCGGGACTAGCGGGAGAGGTGGGACAGATACGCAGTATTTT
cdr3_aa: CASSWTGTSGRGGTDTQYF
j_call: TRBJ2-3
clone_size: NA
d_call: TRBD2
v_call: TRBV7-2

cdr3_nt: TGCAGTCCTGCCAGCGGGACGGTTTCGGATGGCTACACCTTC
cdr3_aa: CSPASGTVSDGYTF
j_call: TRBJ1-2
clone_size: NA
d_call: NA
v_call: TRBV20-1

cdr3_nt: TGTGCCAGCAGCTTAAACACAGGGGAAGGAGAGACCCAGTACTTC
cdr3_aa: CASSLNTGEGETQYF
j_call: TRBJ2-5
clone_size: few
d_call: TRBD1
v_call: TRBV7-3

cdr3_nt: TGTGCCAGCAGCCAAGGCTTCATTTACAATGAGCAGTTCTTC
cdr3_aa: CASSQGFIYNEQFF
j_call: TRBJ2-1
clone_size: NA
d_call: NA
v_call: TRBV7-3

cdr3_nt: TGTGCCAGCAGCTCTCGACTAGCGGGAGGTCACGAGACCCAGTACTTC
cdr3_aa: CASSSRLAGGHETQYF
j_call: TRBJ2-5
clone_size: few
d_call: TRBD2
v_call: TRBV7-2

cdr3_nt: TGTGCCAGCAGGCCAGAATCTAGAGGGAACACTGAAGCTTTCTTT
cdr3_aa: CASRPESRGNTEAFF
j_call: TRBJ1-1
clone_size: NA
d_call: NA
v_call: TRBV7-2

cdr3_nt: TGTGCCAGCAGCTTGGTGGGACAGGGGAAGGAGACCCAGTACTTC
cdr3_aa: CASSLVGQGKETQYF
j_call: TRBJ2-5
clone_size: few
d_call: TRBD1
v_call: TRBV7-3

cdr3_nt: TGTGCCAGCAGCGAAAGTACGGGGGCCGGTGGCTACACCTTC
cdr3_aa: CASSESTGAGGYTF
j_call: TRBJ1-2
clone_size: NA
d_call: NA
v_call: TRBV11-2

cdr3_nt: TGTGCCAGCAGTTTCCGCCCCGGGACAGAGTACAATGAGCAGTTCTTC
cdr3_aa: CASSFRPGTEYNEQFF
j_call: TRBJ2-1
clone_size: NA
d_call: TRBD1
v_call: TRBV7-4

cdr3_nt: TGTGCCAGCGGGGGGGGCACCAAAGAGACCCAGTACTTC
cdr3_aa: CASGGGTKETQYF
j_call: TRBJ2-5
clone_size: NA
d_call: NA
v_call: TRBV7-8

cdr3_nt: TGTGCCAGCAGCCCCTACTTCCTAGGTAATGAGCAGTACTTC
cdr3_aa: CASSPYFLGNEQYF
j_call: TRBJ2-5
clone_size: NA
d_call: NA
v_call: TRBV7-3

cdr3_nt: TGTGCCAGCAGCTTAGCAGGGACCTACGAGCAGTACTTC
cdr3_aa: CASSLAGTYEQYF
j_call: TRBJ2-7
clone_size: NA
d_call: NA
v_call: TRBV7-2

cdr3_nt: TGTGCCAGCAGCCCCCGACACTCCTACGAGCAGTACTTC
cdr3_aa: CASSPRHSYEQYF
j_call: TRBJ2-7
clone_size: NA
d_call: NA
v_call: TRBV3-1

cdr3_nt: TGTGCCAGCAGCTTGGGGGTGGTGAACACTGCAGCTTTCTTT
cdr3_aa: CASSLGVVNTAAFF
j_call: TRBJ1-1
clone_size: once
d_call: NA
v_call: TRBV7-4

cdr3_nt: TGTGCCAGCAAAAGGAGGTTTACAGATACGCAGTATTTT
cdr3_aa: CASKRRFTDTQYF
j_call: TRBJ2-3
clone_size: many
d_call: NA
v_call: TRBV28

cdr3_nt: TGTGCCAGCAGTTTCACCCAGAATACGCAGTATTTT
cdr3_aa: CASSFTQNTQYF
j_call: TRBJ2-3
clone_size: NA
d_call: NA
v_call: TRBV12-3/TRBV12-4

cdr3_nt: TGTGCCAGTAGTATGCTTAGCAATCAGCCCCAGCATTTT
cdr3_aa: CASSMLSNQPQHF
j_call: TRBJ1-5
clone_size: NA
d_call: NA
v_call: TRBV19

cdr3_nt: TGTGCCAGCAGCGACTACAATGAGCAGTACTTC
cdr3_aa: CASSDYNEQYF
j_call: TRBJ2-7
clone_size: NA
d_call: NA
v_call: TRBV7-4

cdr3_nt: TGCGCCAGCAGCGCCGGGACTAGCCACCCGACCCAGTACTTC
cdr3_aa: CASSAGTSHPTQYF
j_call: TRBJ2-5
clone_size: medium-sized
d_call: TRBD2
v_call: TRBV5-1

cdr3_nt: TGTGCCAGCAGCTCAGCGAACACAGGAGAGCAGTACTTC
cdr3_aa: CASSSANTGEQYF
j_call: TRBJ2-5
clone_size: few
d_call: NA
v_call: TRBV7-3

cdr3_nt: TGCGCCAGCAGTGAGCCGGGACCGCACTACGAGCAGTACTTC
cdr3_aa: CASSEPGPHYEQYF
j_call: TRBJ2-7
clone_size: many
d_call: NA
v_call: TRBV10-2

cdr3_nt: TGCGCCAGCAGTGAATCCTTGGACAGGGCCTACGAGCAGTACTTC
cdr3_aa: CASSESLDRAYEQYF
j_call: TRBJ2-7
clone_size: few
d_call: TRBD1
v_call: TRBV10-1